Following are 25 T cell receptor beta chains from one sample sequenced in a study of vaccination effects on CD4 cells after COVID-19. No cognate antigen is known for these TCRs. Only in-frame clones appear in the TCRdb table, and some are missing; sequencing was by immunoSEQ multiplex PCR. Of just under 45,000 clones listed, around 78% are singletons. Sequencing in the ViraFEST assay came after antigen-specific CD4+ T cells had been expanded with viral peptide pools, which were used to stimulate PBMC. Cells that had been cultured for 10 days were the source of isolated CD4+ T cells. Having tested negative for nucleocapsid antibodies, the vaccine recipients showed no prior SARS-CoV-2 infection. The specimen was CD4+ T cells from PBMCs cultured with SARS-CoV-2 spike peptides, collected before COVID-19 vaccination. Receptors originate from a human donor who received a COVID-19 vaccine.

The rearrangement uses TRBV6-1 and TRBJ2-6, with D unresolved. Trimming took off 1 base at V and 1 base at J, with 5 bases between the two ends. In germline, CDR1 is MNHNS, CDR2 SASEGT. This CDR3 region has 15 residues. This CDR3 reads CASSEEESGANVLTF. The DNA of the CDR3 is TGTGCCAGCAGTGAAGAAGAGTCTGGGGCCAACGTCCTGACTTTC.

This clone was recorded once. This chain joins TRBV7-9 and TRBJ1-2, with D hard to call. V shed 5 bases and J shed 8 bases, with 15 bases lying between them. This CDR3 is 13 amino acids long. The germline CDR1 and CDR2 sequences are SEHNR and FQNEAQ (reference sequence). Here the CDR3 reads CASSRPILQGYTF. The DNA of the CDR3 is TGTGCCAGCAGCCGTCCTATCCTGCAAGGCTACACCTTC.

The chain links TRBV27 to TRBJ1-5; TRBD1 agrees at 7 bases. This CDR3 contains 15 residues. Germline values: CDR1 MNHEY, CDR2 SMNVEV (reference sequence). The trim removed 5 bases at V and 7 bases at J, leaving 11 bases unmatched. This chain's CDR3 is CASSPSGQFFQPQHF. For the CDR3, the DNA is TGTGCCAGCAGTCCCTCGGGACAGTTTTTCCAGCCCCAGCATTTT.

CDR3 residues: CASLKERGGAGELFF. In DNA form, the CDR3 reads TGTGCCAGCTTAAAGGAGCGGGGAGGAGCCGGGGAGCTGTTTTTT. This chain uses TRBV2 with TRBJ2-2; 7 bases are shared with TRBD2. In germline, CDR1 is SNHLY, CDR2 FYNNEI. This CDR3 has 15 residues. V lost 8 bases and J lost 6; bases outside the gene matches: 12.

The V and J genes are TRBV21-1 and TRBJ2-1; the table assigns TRBD2, which was not confirmed against the DNA. TRBV21-1 is termed a pseudogene. This CDR3 comprises 21 residues. The CDR3 sequence: CASSKERGASGGPSSYNEQFF. CDR3 nucleotide sequence: TGTGCCAGCAGCAAAGAAAGAGGGGCTAGCGGGGGCCCTAGCTCCTACAATGAGCAGTTCTTC.

J is TRBJ2-2 and V is TRBV5-4; D perhaps matches TRBD1 (5 bases). Germline-derived CDR1 and CDR2 are SGHNT and YYREEE (reference sequence). The CDR3 length is 15 residues. V dropped 4 bases and J dropped 0 bases, with 10 bases sitting between them. CDR3 protein: CASSPPGSNTGELFF. DNA of the CDR3: TGTGCCAGCAGCCCCCCAGGGTCGAACACCGGGGAGCTGTTTTTT.

The CDR3 loop is CASTERGSGANVLTF. In DNA form, the CDR3 reads TGTGCCAGCACCGAGCGTGGCTCTGGGGCCAACGTCCTGACTTTC. The genes are TRBV6-5 and TRBJ2-6; D remains ambiguous. CDR1 is MNHEY, CDR2 SVGAGI, per germline. The CDR3 extends over 15 amino acids. V lost 7 bases to trimming and J lost 0 bases, with 10 bases between them.

This clone showed up just a few times. The V gene is TRBV20-1, the J gene TRBJ1-1; a weak D match, TRBD1 (5 bases). The V gene's germline CDR1 is DFQATT and CDR2 SNEGSKA (reference sequence). Trimming shortened V by 5 bases and J by 10 bases, and 14 bases separated the two germline ends. This CDR3 has 11 amino acids. The CDR3 DNA sequence: TGCAGTGCTCCTTCCGGGACGGGAGCTTTCTTT. This gives the protein CSAPSGTGAFF.

This clone was detected only a few times. This rearrangement joins TRBV2 to TRBJ2-2, with 8 bases aligning to TRBD1. Looked up from germline, CDR1 is SNHLY and CDR2 is FYNNEI. This CDR3 has 15 residues. J was trimmed by 3 bases and V by 11 bases; bases with no gene match: 11. In DNA, the CDR3 is TGTGCCGCAGGGGACAGGCGTAGGTACACCGGGGAGCTGTTTTTT. Protein product: CAAGDRRRYTGELFF. The entire variable domain, with the rest obtained from reference TRBV2 and TRBJ2-2, is as follows: EPEVTQTPSHQVTQMGQEVILRCVPISNHLYFYWYRQILGQKVEFLVSFYNNEISEKSEIFDDQFSVERPDGSNFTLKIRSTKLEDSAMYFCAAGDRRRYTGELFFGEGSRLTVL.

This chain joins TRBV29-1 and TRBJ1-2; TRBD1 aligns across 8 bases. The CDR3 loop spans 19 amino acids. Looked up from germline, CDR1 is SQVTM and CDR2 is ANQGSEA. The V and J ends lost 2 bases and 8 bases, in that order; junction bases with no gene match: 25. The CDR3 sequence: CSVERSFPGQATPTIGYTF. The CDR3 nucleotides read TGCAGCGTTGAAAGGTCCTTCCCGGGACAGGCAACCCCGACTATCGGCTACACCTTC.

The sample holds one count of this clone. The chain is built from TRBV18 and TRBJ1-5; 7 bases match TRBD1. Germline V lookup: CDR1 KGHSH, CDR2 LQKENI. V lost 6 bases to trimming and J lost 3 bases; unmatched junction nucleotides: 5. The CDR3 extends over 14 amino acids. The CDR3, as DNA: TGTGCCAGCTCGGTTGACAGGGCCAATCAGCCCCAGCATTTT. Protein sequence: CASSVDRANQPQHF. Together with reference TRBV18 and TRBJ1-5, the CDR3 gives the full variable domain: NAGVMQNPRHLVRRRGQEARLRCSPMKGHSHVYWYRQLPEEGLKFMVYLQKENIIDESGMPKERFSAEFPKEGPSILRIQQVVRGDSAAYFCASSVDRANQPQHFGDGTRLSIL.

The J gene is TRBJ2-2, the V gene TRBV9, with TRBD2 matching 8 bases. This CDR3 has 15 amino acids. After removal of 4 bases from V and 8 bases from J, the junction contained 10 bases not matched to a gene. Germline V gives CDR1 SGDLS, CDR2 YYNGEE. As DNA, the CDR3 is TGTGCCAGCAGCTCACTATCGGGGGGGCCTGGGGAGCTGTTTTTT. Its protein is CASSSLSGGPGELFF.

The chain carries TRBV15 and TRBJ1-6; D uncertain. From germline, CDR1 is LNHNV and CDR2 YYDKDF (reference sequence). This CDR3 spans 14 amino acids. The V and J ends lost 0 bases and 10 bases respectively, with 10 bases between them. This CDR3 reads CATSRDAGSSPLHF. In DNA form, the CDR3 reads TGTGCCACCAGCAGAGATGCGGGGTCCTCACCCCTCCACTTT.

This clone has a single count. V usage is TRBV6-1 and J usage is TRBJ1-2, with D uncertain. V was shortened by 2 bases and J by 2 bases, with 0 bases between the two germline ends. The CDR3 runs 11 residues. Germline CDR1 and CDR2: MNHNS and SASEGT. The CDR3 DNA reads TGTGCCAGCAGTGAAAACTATGGCTACACCTTC. The encoded protein is CASSENYGYTF.

The chain joins TRBV4-2 to TRBJ2-1; tentative D call: TRBD2 (5 bases). The CDR3 runs 17 residues. CDR1 and CDR2 from the germline V gene are LGHNA and YNFKEQ. V was trimmed by 3 bases and J by 4 bases, leaving 19 bases between them. CDR3 sequence (DNA): TGTGCCAGCAGCCAGGATTTCTTGCGGGTCGTATACAATGAGCAGTTCTTC. Its protein product is CASSQDFLRVVYNEQFF.

The V call is TRBV19, the J call TRBJ1-4; D is unclear. The CDR3 length is 15 residues. V was clipped by 7 bases and J by 2 bases, with 14 bases between them. Germline values: CDR1 LNHDA, CDR2 SQIVND (reference sequence). The CDR3 nucleotides read TGTGCCAGTACCCCCCCCGGGAGTACTAATGAAAAACTGTTTTTT. As protein: CASTPPGSTNEKLFF.

This clone was counted between two and nine times. The chain recombines TRBV2 with TRBJ1-5; TRBD1 matches 7 bases. V was clipped by 7 bases and J by 9 bases; unmatched bases: 6. The CDR3 spans 12 residues. The germline V gene has CDR1 SNHLY and CDR2 FYNNEI. CDR3 sequence (DNA): TGTGCCAGCACCGCCCCAGGGGGGCCCCAGCATTTT. Translation: CASTAPGGPQHF.

The rearrangement uses TRBV27 and TRBJ1-6, with 7 bases lining up with TRBD1. Germline CDR1 and CDR2: MNHEY and SMNVEV (reference sequence). With 6 bases clipped from V and 11 bases from J, the junction kept 7 bases outside the gene matches. The CDR3 is 13 amino acids. CDR3 sequence: CASSERQGTPLHF. CDR3 in DNA: TGTGCCAGCAGCGAGAGACAGGGTACACCCCTCCACTTT.

This clone has only one observation. V is TRBV5-1 and J is TRBJ1-2; D possibly corresponds to TRBD1 (5 bases). The CDR3 consists of 15 residues. Trimming removed 3 bases from V and 8 bases from J, with 20 bases in between. Germline lookup yields CDR1 SGHRS and CDR2 YFSETQ. CDR3 amino acids: CASSSWDRPMEGYTF. The DNA for the CDR3 is TGCGCCAGCAGCTCCTGGGACCGCCCCATGGAGGGCTACACCTTC.

The chain employs TRBV24-1 and TRBJ2-7, with 10 bases identical to TRBD1. This CDR3 has 15 amino acids. Trimming took 10 bases from V and 2 from J; bases not matched to a gene: 10. Germline assignment: CDR1 KGHDR and CDR2 SFDVKD. The CDR3 sequence: CATKEGQGTPYEQYV. The CDR3 DNA follows: TGTGCCACTAAGGAGGGACAGGGGACCCCCTACGAGCAGTACGTC.

This clone was found once. The rearrangement uses TRBV6-1 and TRBJ2-5; a weak D match, TRBD1 (5 bases). V was cut by 3 bases and J by 2 bases, with 13 bases left in between. Germline V CDR1 and CDR2: MNHNS, SASEGT. This CDR3 contains 15 residues. CDR3 loop: CASSDRAGIQETQYF. The DNA of the CDR3 is TGTGCCAGCAGTGACCGCGCAGGGATTCAAGAGACCCAGTACTTC.

The V gene is TRBV6-5, the J gene TRBJ1-6; 9 nucleotides match TRBD1. Germline V gene sequence: CDR1 MNHEY, CDR2 SVGAGI. J lost 5 bases, V lost 2 bases, and 4 bases had no gene match. The CDR3 runs 16 residues. The CDR3 DNA is TGTGCCAGCAGTTACGGCCGGGACAGGGATAATTCACCCCTCCACTTT. Translating it yields CASSYGRDRDNSPLHF.

The chain uses TRBV5-6 and TRBJ1-2, with a tentative D call TRBD1 (6 bases). There are 17 residues in the CDR3. V was clipped by 0 bases and J by 5 bases, with 20 bases between them. The germline V gene has CDR1 SGHDT and CDR2 YYEEEE. As DNA, the CDR3 is TGTGCCAGCAGCTTGGGTGGGTCAGGGGACCACCTTTATGGCTACACCTTC. Residues: CASSLGGSGDHLYGYTF.

The chain links TRBV6-5 to TRBJ2-3; TRBD2 aligns across 11 bases. V lost 7 bases, J lost 5 bases, and 2 bases stayed unmatched. The V gene's germline CDR1 is MNHEY and CDR2 SVGAGI. The CDR3 loop spans 13 amino acids. CDR3 bases: TGTGCCAGCAAAGGACTAGCGGGAGATACGCAGTATTTT. Protein sequence: CASKGLAGDTQYF.

V and J are TRBV5-1 and TRBJ1-1, with TRBD1 matching over 7 bases. The germline V gene has CDR1 SGHRS and CDR2 YFSETQ. Trimming took 4 bases from V and 7 from J; bases not matched to a gene: 7. The CDR3 totals 13 residues. CDR3 sequence: CASSAKTGVEAFF. The CDR3 region has the DNA TGCGCCAGCAGCGCCAAAACAGGGGTTGAAGCTTTCTTT.